The 27 T cell receptor beta chains given below trace back to one sample, sequenced in a study of T cell repertoires in cytomegalovirus infection. TCRdb re-called the reads with MiXCR, one entry per CDR3 protein. The sample has approximately 500,000 distinct CDR3 sequences, approximately 10% seen once. The sequenced sample was PBMCs. These receptors came from a human donor in good health (CMV status not recorded). Some clones in this sample may be carry-over from other donors' samples.

This clonotype was recorded many times. The V and J genes are TRBV9 and TRBJ1-1; D remains ambiguous. The V gene's germline CDR1 is SGDLS and CDR2 YYNGEE. Trimming removed 0 bases at V and 0 bases at J, with 9 bases between. The CDR3 spans 15 residues. The CDR3 region is CASSVGGEMNTEAFF. The CDR3, as DNA: TGTGCCAGCAGCGTAGGTGGGGAGATGAACACTGAAGCTTTCTTT.

This chain connects TRBV15 to TRBJ2-7, with D perhaps matching TRBD1 or TRBD2 (6 bases each). Germline loops: CDR1 LNHNV, CDR2 YYDKDF (reference sequence). The CDR3 contains 15 residues. Trimming left V 5 bases short and J 0 bases short, with 14 bases between. In nucleotides, the CDR3 is TGTGCCACCAGCGGTACGGGGGCGAGCTCCTACGAGCAGTACTTC. It specifies CATSGTGASSYEQYF. Supplemented by reference TRBV15 and TRBJ2-7, the full variable domain reads DAMVIQNPRYQVTQFGKPVTLSCSQTLNHNVMYWYQQKSSQAPKLLFHYYDKDFNNEADTPDNFQSRRPNTSFCFLDIRSPGLGDTAMYLCATSGTGASSYEQYFGPGTRLTVT.

This clonotype was counted many times. The chain combines TRBV28 with TRBJ2-7, with 10 bases that match TRBD2. V was pared by 4 bases and J by 2 bases, with 11 bases of the junction left unmatched. This CDR3 is built from 17 residues. Germline CDR1 reads MDHEN; CDR2 reads SYDVKM. The CDR3 protein is CASSSTKVAGGTYEQYF. CDR3 in DNA: TGTGCCAGCAGTTCTACCAAGGTAGCGGGAGGAACCTACGAGCAGTACTTC.

The V and J genes are TRBV20-1 and TRBJ2-3, with TRBD2 matching over 9 bases. The CDR3 is 13 amino acids. The trim removed 7 bases at V and 0 bases at J, leaving 2 bases unmatched. Germline V gene lookup returns CDR1 DFQATT and CDR2 SNEGSKA (reference sequence). The DNA of the CDR3 is TGCAGTGGACTAGCGGCTAGCACAGATACGCAGTATTTT. Its protein product is CSGLAASTDTQYF.

The chain recombines TRBV29-1 with TRBJ1-5; D is perhaps TRBD1 (5 bases). Looked up from germline, CDR1 is SQVTM and CDR2 is ANQGSEA. The ends were cut back, 4 bases at V and 2 bases at J, with 12 bases in the middle. CDR3 length equals 14 residues. CDR3 residues: CSVADGGGNQPQHF. DNA for the CDR3: TGCAGCGTTGCCGATGGGGGTGGCAATCAGCCCCAGCATTTT.

This clonotype has ten or more counts. The genes are TRBV7-9 and TRBJ1-1; no clear D gene. V lost 8 bases and J 0 bases, leaving 10 bases between the germline ends. This CDR3 comprises 13 residues. In germline, CDR1 is SEHNR, CDR2 FQNEAQ (reference sequence). The CDR3 reads CASEFSMNTEAFF. The CDR3 DNA is TGTGCCAGCGAATTCAGTATGAACACTGAAGCTTTCTTT.

This chain joins TRBV2 and TRBJ1-1; a weak D match, TRBD1 (5 bases). Deletions cut 4 bases from V and 5 bases from J, with 14 bases between. Germline V gene data show CDR1 as SNHLY and CDR2 as FYNNEI. This CDR3 has 14 residues. CDR3 sequence (DNA): TGTGCCAGCAGTGGGGAGTGGGGACGAACTGAAGCTTTCTTT. Translated, it gives CASSGEWGRTEAFF.

This clonotype was recorded at least ten times. V is TRBV11-1 and J is TRBJ2-1; 7 nucleotides agree with TRBD2. The CDR3 is 17 amino acids. V shed 2 bases, J shed 2 bases, and the junction held 9 bases outside the gene matches. Germline V gives CDR1 SGHAT, CDR2 FQDESV (reference sequence). In DNA form, the CDR3 reads TGTGCCAGCAGCTTAAGGGTAGGTCTAGCGGCCTACAATGAGCAGTTCTTC. Translation gives CASSLRVGLAAYNEQFF.

The chain combines TRBV5-1 with TRBJ2-4, with D unclear. Trimming shortened V by 0 bases and J by 0 bases, and 7 bases separated the two germline ends. This CDR3 comprises 15 residues. CDR1 is SGHRS and CDR2 is YFSETQ in the germline V gene. Here the CDR3 DNA reads TGCGCCAGCAGCTTGGAAGGCCCAGCCAAAAACATTCAGTACTTC. Translated: CASSLEGPAKNIQYF. The full variable domain, in which reference TRBV5-1 and TRBJ2-4 provide the parts outside the CDR3, is KAGVTQTPRYLIKTRGQQVTLSCSPISGHRSVSWYQQTPGQGLQFLFEYFSETQRNKGNFPGRFSGRQFSNSRSEMNVSTLELGDSALYLCASSLEGPAKNIQYFGAGTRLSVL.

This clonotype was found many times. This chain uses TRBV2 with TRBJ2-2; tentative D call: TRBD1 (6 bases). Trimming pared 10 bases from V and 1 base from J, leaving 7 bases between. CDR3 length: 12 amino acids. Germline V CDR1 and CDR2: SNHLY, FYNNEI. CDR3 sequence: CAMTGNTGELFF. The CDR3 coding sequence is TGTGCCATGACAGGGAACACCGGGGAGCTGTTTTTT.

There are a few counts of this clonotype. One junction end disagrees with the germline gene, perhaps due to a read error. V usage is TRBV7-9 and J usage is TRBJ2-5; the match to TRBD1 covers 9 bases. The CDR3 runs 16 residues. CDR1 and CDR2 (germline): SEHNR, FQNEAQ (reference sequence). The CDR3 sequence is CASSSPPGQGKETQYF. DNA of the CDR3: TGTGCCAGCAGCTCGCCACCGGGACAGGGCAAAGAGACTCAGTACTTC.

V is TRBV10-3 and J is TRBJ2-7, with D possibly called TRBD1 or TRBD2 (7 bases each). Germline CDR1 and CDR2: ENHRY and SYGVKD. The V end was cut by 3 bases, the J end by 1 base, with 13 bases between. The CDR3 extends over 15 amino acids. The CDR3 DNA is TGTGCCATCAGTGACAGGGGGGGCTCTTCCTACGAGCAGTACTTC. It codes for CAISDRGGSSYEQYF.

This chain joins TRBV27 and TRBJ1-1; unclear D gene. Trimming removed 0 bases from V and 4 bases from J, with 9 bases in between. Germline lookup yields CDR1 MNHEY and CDR2 SMNVEV (reference sequence). This CDR3 comprises 14 residues. In DNA, the CDR3 is TGTGCCAGCAGTTTATCTGGCACGGGCACTGAAGCTTTCTTT. Protein product: CASSLSGTGTEAFF.

This clonotype was recorded at least ten times. The chain employs TRBV7-2 and TRBJ1-5; D is ambiguous. V lost 3 bases, J lost 2 bases, and 5 bases lay in between. The CDR3 extends over 13 amino acids. Germline V gene data show CDR1 as SGHTA and CDR2 as FQGNSA. The CDR3 sequence is CASSLRGNQPQHF. The CDR3, as DNA: TGTGCCAGCAGCTTGAGGGGCAATCAGCCCCAGCATTTT.

The chain recombines TRBV2 with TRBJ2-1, with 10 bases lining up with TRBD2. V lost 11 bases to trimming and J lost 5 bases; unmatched junction nucleotides: 9. Germline CDR1 is SNHLY and CDR2 is FYNNEI. The CDR3 is made up of 14 amino acids. CDR3 bases: TGTGCCGGCCACGGGACTAGCGTAGACAATGAGCAGTTCTTC. It encodes CAGHGTSVDNEQFF.

The chain combines TRBV19 with TRBJ2-5; D unresolved. V was shortened by 8 bases and J by 2 bases, with 18 bases between the two germline ends. The length of the CDR3 is 15 residues. Germline V CDR1 and CDR2: LNHDA, SQIVND (reference sequence). CDR3 sequence: CASRQQGWGQETQYF. For the CDR3, the DNA is TGTGCCAGTCGACAACAAGGCTGGGGTCAAGAGACCCAGTACTTC.

This clonotype was picked up many times. The CDR3 protein is CASSQEKGMADQPQHF. The CDR3 DNA is TGCGCCAGCAGCCAAGAAAAGGGGATGGCGGATCAGCCCCAGCATTTT. The rearrangement joins TRBV4-1 to TRBJ1-5, with D tentatively TRBD1 (5 bases). The germline CDR1 and CDR2 sequences are MGHRA and YSYEKL. The CDR3 has 16 amino acids. V was trimmed by 0 bases and J by 5 bases, leaving 14 bases between them.

This clonotype was detected many times. V and J are TRBV12-3 or TRBV12-4 and TRBJ1-1; D uncertain. The CDR3 consists of 12 residues. Trimming took 3 bases from V and 7 from J, leaving 9 bases between them. CDR3: CASSFEVGEAFF. The CDR3 bases are TGTGCCAGCAGTTTTGAGGTGGGTGAAGCTTTCTTT.

This clonotype came up many times. The chain has TRBV19 and TRBJ2-3; D is undetermined. The CDR3 has 16 residues. Germline assignment: CDR1 LNHDA and CDR2 SQIVND (reference sequence). Trimming cost V 1 base and J 5 bases, with 16 bases left between them. CDR3 sequence: CASSIAGRRKGDTQYF. The CDR3, as DNA: TGTGCCAGTAGTATAGCAGGACGTAGGAAAGGAGATACGCAGTATTTT.

V usage is TRBV6-2 or TRBV6-3 and J usage is TRBJ1-1; D gene uncertain. CDR3 size: 13 residues. CDR1 is MNHEY, CDR2 SVGEGT, per germline. The V end was cut by 6 bases, the J end by 0 bases, with 8 bases between. CDR3 sequence reads: CASRGRLNTEAFF. CDR3 bases: TGTGCCAGCAGAGGACGGCTGAACACTGAAGCTTTCTTT.

In its sample, this clonotype was seen many times. The rearrangement uses TRBV7-2 and TRBJ1-2; no clear D gene. The CDR3 consists of 16 residues. The germline CDR1 and CDR2 sequences are SGHTA and FQGNSA. With 1 base removed from V and 2 bases from J, the gap between germline ends came to 14 bases. The CDR3: CASSLEEKGLNYGYTF. The DNA for the CDR3 is TGTGCCAGCAGCTTAGAGGAAAAAGGCTTGAACTATGGCTACACCTTC.

At least ten counts were recorded for this clonotype. The V and J genes are TRBV27 and TRBJ2-7; TRBD1 agrees at 12 bases. Trimming cost V 4 bases and J 7 bases; bases outside gene matches: 11. This CDR3 has 16 residues. Per the germline V gene, CDR1 is MNHEY and CDR2 is SMNVEV (reference sequence). CDR3 region: CASSWAPGQGAHEQYF. The CDR3 nucleotides are TGTGCCAGCAGTTGGGCCCCGGGACAGGGGGCTCATGAGCAGTACTTC.

V is TRBV5-5 and J is TRBJ2-3, with 8 positions matching TRBD2. Germline V lookup: CDR1 SGHKS, CDR2 YYEKEE (reference sequence). V trimming: 4 bases; J trimming: 4 bases; junction bases outside the gene matches: 5. This CDR3 has 14 amino acids. The CDR3 coding sequence is TGTGCCAGCAGCCGGACTAGCATGGCAGATACGCAGTATTTT. It specifies CASSRTSMADTQYF.

This clonotype was detected a few times. The genes are TRBV19 and TRBJ2-5; TRBD2 matches at 7 bases. The CDR3 is 15 amino acids. The junction had 8 bases not matched to a gene; V was cut back by 5 bases and J by 2 bases. The V gene's germline CDR1 is LNHDA and CDR2 SQIVND (reference sequence). The CDR3: CASSEQRGKQETQYF. The CDR3, as DNA: TGTGCCAGTAGTGAGCAGCGGGGAAAACAAGAGACCCAGTACTTC. Full variable domain (outside the CDR3, taken from reference TRBV19 and TRBJ2-5): DGGITQSPKYLFRKEGQNVTLSCEQNLNHDAMYWYRQDPGQGLRLIYYSQIVNDFQKGDIAEGYSVSREKKESFPLTVTSAQKNPTAFYLCASSEQRGKQETQYFGPGTRLLVL.

The chain employs TRBV5-5 and TRBJ2-1, with D possibly being TRBD1 (5 bases). CDR1 and CDR2 from the germline V gene are SGHKS and YYEKEE (reference sequence). There are 13 residues in the CDR3. V lost 2 bases and J lost 9, with 12 bases in between. This CDR3 reads CASSLQGEVEQFF. CDR3 nucleotides: TGTGCCAGCAGCTTACAAGGGGAAGTTGAGCAGTTCTTC.

This clonotype was observed many times. Mismatch with germline at one junction end may stem from a read error. V usage is TRBV12-3 or TRBV12-4 and J usage is TRBJ2-5; D is perhaps TRBD2 (5 bases). The CDR3 totals 11 residues. The CDR3 reads CASSSSGSMDF. The CDR3 nucleotides are TGTGCCAGCAGTTCCTCGGGGAGCATGGACTTC.

In this sample, this clonotype turned up a few times. V usage is TRBV19 and J usage is TRBJ1-6; the D gene is possibly TRBD1 (5 bases). The ends were cut back, 5 bases at V and 9 bases at J, with 14 bases in the middle. Germline assignment: CDR1 LNHDA and CDR2 SQIVND (reference sequence). CDR3 size: 14 residues. CDR3 DNA sequence: TGTGCCAGTAGTCCCGGGCCTCAGGGTTCACCCCTCCACTTT. This sequence encodes CASSPGPQGSPLHF.